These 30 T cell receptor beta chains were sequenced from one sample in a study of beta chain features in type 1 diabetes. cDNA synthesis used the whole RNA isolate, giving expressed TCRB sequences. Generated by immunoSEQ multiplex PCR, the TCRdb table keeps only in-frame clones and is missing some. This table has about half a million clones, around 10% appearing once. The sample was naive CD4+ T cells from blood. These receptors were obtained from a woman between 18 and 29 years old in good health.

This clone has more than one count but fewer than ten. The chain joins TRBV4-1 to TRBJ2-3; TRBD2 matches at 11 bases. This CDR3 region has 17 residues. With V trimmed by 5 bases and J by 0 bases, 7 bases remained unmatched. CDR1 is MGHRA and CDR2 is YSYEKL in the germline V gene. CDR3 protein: CASSKVAGGLSTDTQYF. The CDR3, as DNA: TGCGCCAGCAGCAAGGTAGCGGGGGGGCTCAGCACAGATACGCAGTATTTT.

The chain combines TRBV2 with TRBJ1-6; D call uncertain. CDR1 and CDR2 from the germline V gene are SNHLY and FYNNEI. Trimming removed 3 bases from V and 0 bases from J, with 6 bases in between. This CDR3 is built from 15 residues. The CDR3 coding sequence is TGTGCCAGCAGTGACGAGAGCTCCTATAATTCACCCCTCCACTTT. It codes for CASSDESSYNSPLHF. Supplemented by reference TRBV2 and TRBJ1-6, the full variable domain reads EPEVTQTPSHQVTQMGQEVILRCVPISNHLYFYWYRQILGQKVEFLVSFYNNEISEKSEIFDDQFSVERPDGSNFTLKIRSTKLEDSAMYFCASSDESSYNSPLHFGNGTRLTVT.

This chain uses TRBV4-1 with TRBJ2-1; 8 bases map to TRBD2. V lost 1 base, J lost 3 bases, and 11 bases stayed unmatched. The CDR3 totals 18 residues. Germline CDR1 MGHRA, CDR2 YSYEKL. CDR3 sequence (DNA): TGCGCCAGCAGCCAAGGGCTAGCGGGCTTGACGAACTACAATGAGCAGTTCTTC. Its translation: CASSQGLAGLTNYNEQFF.

The CDR3 nucleotides read TGTGCCAGCAGCTTAACGACAGGGGCCGGATACAATGAGCAGTTCTTC. Its protein product is CASSLTTGAGYNEQFF. This chain links TRBV7-2 with TRBJ2-1, with TRBD1 matching over 8 bases. The germline V gene has CDR1 SGHTA and CDR2 FQGNSA. The CDR3 has 16 amino acids. V shed 2 bases, J shed 4 bases, and the junction held 7 bases outside the gene matches. Combining the CDR3 with reference TRBV7-2 and TRBJ2-1 gives the whole variable domain GAGVSQSPSNKVTEKGKDVELRCDPISGHTALYWYRQSLGQGLEFLIYFQGNSAPDKSGLPSDRFSAERTGGSVSTLTIQRTQQEDSAVYLCASSLTTGAGYNEQFFGPGTRLTVL.

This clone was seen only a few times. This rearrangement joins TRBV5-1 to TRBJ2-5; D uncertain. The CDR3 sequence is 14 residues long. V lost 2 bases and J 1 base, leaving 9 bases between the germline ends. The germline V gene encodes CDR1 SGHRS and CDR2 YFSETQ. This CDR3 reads CASSFTGSQETQYF. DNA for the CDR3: TGCGCCAGCAGCTTCACCGGATCCCAAGAGACCCAGTACTTC.

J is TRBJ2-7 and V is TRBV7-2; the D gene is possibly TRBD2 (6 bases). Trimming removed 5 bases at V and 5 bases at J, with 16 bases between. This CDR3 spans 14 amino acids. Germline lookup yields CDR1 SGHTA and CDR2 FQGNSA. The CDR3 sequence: CASSPRRDGHEQYV. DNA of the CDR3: TGTGCCAGCAGCCCACGGCGGGATGGCCACGAGCAGTACGTC.

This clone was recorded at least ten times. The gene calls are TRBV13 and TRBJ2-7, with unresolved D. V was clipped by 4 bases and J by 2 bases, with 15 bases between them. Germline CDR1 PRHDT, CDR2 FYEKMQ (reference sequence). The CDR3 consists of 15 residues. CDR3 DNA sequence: TGTGCCAGCAGCTCGTACCGGGCCAAGCCCTACGAGCAGTACTTC. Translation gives CASSSYRAKPYEQYF.

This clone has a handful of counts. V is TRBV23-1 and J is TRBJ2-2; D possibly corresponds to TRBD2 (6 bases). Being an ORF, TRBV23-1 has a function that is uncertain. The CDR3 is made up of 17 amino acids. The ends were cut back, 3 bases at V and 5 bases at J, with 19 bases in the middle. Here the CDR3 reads CASSQLAGTEKTGELFF. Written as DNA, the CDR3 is TGCGCCAGCAGTCAGTTGGCAGGGACTGAAAAGACCGGGGAGCTGTTTTTT.

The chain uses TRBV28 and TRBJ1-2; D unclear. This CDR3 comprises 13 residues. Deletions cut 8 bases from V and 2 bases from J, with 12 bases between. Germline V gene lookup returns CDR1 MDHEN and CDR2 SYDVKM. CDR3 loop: CASHTVQNYGYTF. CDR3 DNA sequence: TGTGCCAGCCACACGGTACAGAACTATGGCTACACCTTC.

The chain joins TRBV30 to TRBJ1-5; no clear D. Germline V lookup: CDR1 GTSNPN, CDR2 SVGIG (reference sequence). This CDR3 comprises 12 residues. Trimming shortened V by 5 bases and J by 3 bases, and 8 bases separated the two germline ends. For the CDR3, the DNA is TGTGCCTGGGGACGGGCCAATCAGCCCCAGCATTTT. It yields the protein CAWGRANQPQHF.

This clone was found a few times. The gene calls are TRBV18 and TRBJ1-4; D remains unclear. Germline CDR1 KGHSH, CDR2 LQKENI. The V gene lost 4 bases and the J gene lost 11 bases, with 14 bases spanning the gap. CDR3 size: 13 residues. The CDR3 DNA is TGTGCCAGCTCACGTTCGGCTTGGAGGAAACTGTTTTTT. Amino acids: CASSRSAWRKLFF.

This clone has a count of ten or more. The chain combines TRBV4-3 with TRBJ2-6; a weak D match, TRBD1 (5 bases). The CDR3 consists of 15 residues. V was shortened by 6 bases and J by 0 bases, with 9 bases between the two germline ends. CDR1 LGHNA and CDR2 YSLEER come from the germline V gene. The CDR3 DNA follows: TGCGCCAGCAGTCAGGGCCGCTCTGGGGCCAACGTCCTGACTTTC. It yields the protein CASSQGRSGANVLTF.

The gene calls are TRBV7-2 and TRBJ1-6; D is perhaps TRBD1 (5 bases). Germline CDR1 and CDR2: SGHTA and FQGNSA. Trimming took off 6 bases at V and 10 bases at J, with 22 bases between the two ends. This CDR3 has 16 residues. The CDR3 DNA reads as TGTGCCAGCAGGAGAGCGGGGCCCCCTGGGAACTCACCCCTCCACTTT. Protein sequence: CASRRAGPPGNSPLHF.

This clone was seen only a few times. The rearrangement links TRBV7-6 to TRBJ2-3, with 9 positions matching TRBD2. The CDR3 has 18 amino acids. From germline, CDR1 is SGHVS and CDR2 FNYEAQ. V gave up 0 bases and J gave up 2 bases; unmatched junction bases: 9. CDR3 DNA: TGTGCCAGCAGCTTAGCGAGAGTAGCGGGGGCACACACAGATACGCAGTATTTT. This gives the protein CASSLARVAGAHTDTQYF.

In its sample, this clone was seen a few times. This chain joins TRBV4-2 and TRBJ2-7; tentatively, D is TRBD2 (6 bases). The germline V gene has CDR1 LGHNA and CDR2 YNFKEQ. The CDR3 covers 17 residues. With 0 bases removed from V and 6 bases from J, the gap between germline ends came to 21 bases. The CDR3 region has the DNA TGTGCCAGCAGCCAAGAAATGGGAGGTTTGGGAAGGGCCGAGCAGTACGTC. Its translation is CASSQEMGGLGRAEQYV.

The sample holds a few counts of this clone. The CDR3 nucleotides are TGTGCCAGCAGAAACAGGGAAGAGACCCAGTACTTC. As protein: CASRNREETQYF. V is TRBV2 and J is TRBJ2-5, with TRBD1 as a possible D gene (6 bases). The germline CDR1 and CDR2 sequences are SNHLY and FYNNEI. The CDR3 length is 12 residues. V was shortened by 6 bases and J by 3 bases, with 8 bases between the two germline ends.

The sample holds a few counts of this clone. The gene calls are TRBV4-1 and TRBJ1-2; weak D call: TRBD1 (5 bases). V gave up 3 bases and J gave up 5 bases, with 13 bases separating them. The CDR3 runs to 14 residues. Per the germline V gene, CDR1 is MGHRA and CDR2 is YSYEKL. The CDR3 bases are TGCGCCAGCAGCCACCAAATGGGGCAGTATGGCTACACCTTC. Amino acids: CASSHQMGQYGYTF.

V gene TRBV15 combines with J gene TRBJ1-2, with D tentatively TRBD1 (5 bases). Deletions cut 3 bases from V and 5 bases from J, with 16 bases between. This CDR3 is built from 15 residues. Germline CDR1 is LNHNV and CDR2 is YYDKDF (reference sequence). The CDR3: CATSRLAQGPYGYTF. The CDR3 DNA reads TGTGCCACCAGCAGGCTTGCTCAGGGCCCATATGGCTACACCTTC.

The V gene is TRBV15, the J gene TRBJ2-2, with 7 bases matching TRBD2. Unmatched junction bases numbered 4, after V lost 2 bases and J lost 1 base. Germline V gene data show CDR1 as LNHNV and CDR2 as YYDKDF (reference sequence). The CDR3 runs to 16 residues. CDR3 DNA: TGTGCCACCAGCAGAAAAATAGCGGGGAACACCGGGGAGCTGTTTTTT. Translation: CATSRKIAGNTGELFF.

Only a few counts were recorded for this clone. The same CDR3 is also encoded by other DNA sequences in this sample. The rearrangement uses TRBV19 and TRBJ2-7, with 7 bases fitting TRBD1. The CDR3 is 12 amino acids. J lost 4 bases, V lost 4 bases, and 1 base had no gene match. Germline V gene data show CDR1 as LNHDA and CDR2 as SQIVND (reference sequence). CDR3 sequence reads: CASSRQGYEQYF. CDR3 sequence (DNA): TGTGCCAGTAGTAGACAGGGATACGAGCAGTACTTC.

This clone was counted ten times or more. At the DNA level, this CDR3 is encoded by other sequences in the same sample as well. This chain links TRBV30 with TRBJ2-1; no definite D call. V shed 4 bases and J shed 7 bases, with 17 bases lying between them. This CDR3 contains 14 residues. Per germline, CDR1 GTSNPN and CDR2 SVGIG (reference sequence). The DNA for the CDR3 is TGTGCCTGGACCGTAGATGTAGCCCGAAATGAGCAGTTCTTC. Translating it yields CAWTVDVARNEQFF.

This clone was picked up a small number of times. CDR3 bases: TGTGCCAGCTCTCCAAGGACTAGCCTTTCCTACAATGAGCAGTTCTTC. Its protein is CASSPRTSLSYNEQFF. This chain joins TRBV18 and TRBJ2-1, with 8 bases lining up with TRBD2. The CDR3 has 16 amino acids. V dropped 6 bases and J dropped 1; count of bases not matched to a gene: 8. The germline V gene has CDR1 KGHSH and CDR2 LQKENI.

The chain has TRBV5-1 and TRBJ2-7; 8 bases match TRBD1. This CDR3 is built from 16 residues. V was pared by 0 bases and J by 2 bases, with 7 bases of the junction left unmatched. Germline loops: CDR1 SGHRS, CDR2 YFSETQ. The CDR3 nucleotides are TGCGCCAGCAGCTTGGCCGCGGGGACAGGAGCCTACGAGCAGTACTTC. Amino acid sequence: CASSLAAGTGAYEQYF.

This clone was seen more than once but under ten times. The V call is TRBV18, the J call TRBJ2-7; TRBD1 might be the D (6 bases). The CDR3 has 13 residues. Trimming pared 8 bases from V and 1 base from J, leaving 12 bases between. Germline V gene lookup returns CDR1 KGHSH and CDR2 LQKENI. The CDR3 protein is CASRQQGSYEQYV. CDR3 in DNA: TGTGCCAGCCGACAACAGGGTTCCTACGAGCAGTACGTC.

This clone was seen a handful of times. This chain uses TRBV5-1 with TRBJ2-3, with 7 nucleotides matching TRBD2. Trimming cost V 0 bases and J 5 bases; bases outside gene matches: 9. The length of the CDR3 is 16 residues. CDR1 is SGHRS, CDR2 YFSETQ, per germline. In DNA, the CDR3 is TGCGCCAGCAGCTTGGATAATGGAGCGGGAATAGATACGCAGTATTTT. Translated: CASSLDNGAGIDTQYF.

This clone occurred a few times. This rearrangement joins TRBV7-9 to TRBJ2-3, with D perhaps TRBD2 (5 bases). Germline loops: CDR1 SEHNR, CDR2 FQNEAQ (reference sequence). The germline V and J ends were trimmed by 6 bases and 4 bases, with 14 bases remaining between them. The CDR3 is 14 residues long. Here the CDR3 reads CASSRTERADTQYF. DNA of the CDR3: TGTGCCAGCAGTAGGACCGAGAGGGCAGATACGCAGTATTTT.

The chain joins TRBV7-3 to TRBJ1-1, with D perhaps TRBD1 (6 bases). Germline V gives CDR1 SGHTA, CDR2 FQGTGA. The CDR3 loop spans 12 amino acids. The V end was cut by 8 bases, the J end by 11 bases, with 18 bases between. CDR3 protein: CASSTGRNLAFF. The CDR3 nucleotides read TGTGCCAGCTCGACAGGTCGGAACTTGGCTTTCTTT.

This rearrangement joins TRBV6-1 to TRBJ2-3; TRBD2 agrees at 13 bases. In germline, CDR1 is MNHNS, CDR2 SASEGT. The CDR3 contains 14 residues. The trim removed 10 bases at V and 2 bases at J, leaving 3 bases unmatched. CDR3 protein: CATGTSGNTDTQYF. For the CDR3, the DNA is TGTGCCACTGGGACTAGCGGGAACACAGATACGCAGTATTTT.

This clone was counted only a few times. CDR3 region: CATSDRVSYEQYF. CDR3 coding DNA: TGTGCCACGTCTGACAGGGTTTCCTACGAGCAGTACTTC. This rearrangement joins TRBV25-1 to TRBJ2-7, with 7 bases fitting TRBD1. V dropped 10 bases and J dropped 1; count of bases not matched to a gene: 7. The CDR3 covers 13 residues. CDR1 MGHDK and CDR2 SYGVNS come from the germline V gene.

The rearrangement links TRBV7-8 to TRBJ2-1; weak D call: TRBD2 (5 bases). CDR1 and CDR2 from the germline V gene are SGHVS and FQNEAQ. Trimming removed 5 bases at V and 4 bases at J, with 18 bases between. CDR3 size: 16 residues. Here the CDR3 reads CASSEPSGGYYNEQFF. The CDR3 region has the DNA TGTGCCAGCAGCGAGCCCTCCGGCGGGTATTACAATGAGCAGTTCTTC. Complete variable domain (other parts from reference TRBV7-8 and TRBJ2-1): GAGVSQSPRYKVAKRGQDVALRCDPISGHVSLFWYQQALGQGPEFLTYFQNEAQLDKSGLPSDRFFAERPEGSVSTLKIQRTQQEDSAVYLCASSEPSGGYYNEQFFGPGTRLTVL.